Shown below are 15 T cell receptor beta chains from a single sample sequenced in a study of OX40 agonist ivuxolimab in advanced cancers. Library prep was done by the immunoSEQ multiplex PCR assay. Imported from immuneACCESS, the table was reduced by TCRdb to in-frame sequences with V and J called. These copies leave out some clones; in studies compared against another copy, an unresolved V gene accounts for under half, and the cause of the remainder is not known. This sample gives 60,000 to 75,000 clones in total; about 86% of them show up just once. 0.86% of the sample lies in the top ten. Source: CD4+ or CD8+ T cells sorted from blood, taken in a trial of the OX40 agonist ivuxolimab. These receptors all stem from an adult with an advanced solid tumor such as melanoma, head and neck, liver or kidney cancer.

The CDR3 loop is CASSQISGSGDEQFF. CDR3 in DNA: TGTGCCAGCTCCCAAATTAGCGGGAGCGGTGATGAGCAGTTCTTC. The chain recombines TRBV18 with TRBJ2-1, with 9 bases lining up with TRBD2. J lost 8 bases, V lost 6 bases, and 11 bases had no gene match. This CDR3 contains 15 residues. From germline, CDR1 is KGHSH and CDR2 LQKENI.

The J gene is TRBJ2-3, the V gene TRBV5-1, with a weak D call TRBD1 (5 bases). CDR3 length: 13 residues. Trimming cost V 6 bases and J 0 bases, with 8 bases left between them. Germline loops: CDR1 SGHRS, CDR2 YFSETQ. CDR3 residues: CASMPGSTDTQYF. The CDR3 coding sequence is TGCGCCAGCATGCCAGGGAGCACAGATACGCAGTATTTT.

The rearrangement uses TRBV15 and TRBJ2-3; TRBD2 matches 14 bases. From germline, CDR1 is LNHNV and CDR2 YYDKDF (reference sequence). V was clipped by 3 bases and J by 5 bases; unmatched bases: 4. The CDR3 spans 16 residues. CDR3 nucleotide sequence: TGTGCCACCAGCAGGGGACTAGCGGGAGTGCGAGATACGCAGTATTTT. This translates into CATSRGLAGVRDTQYF. Drawing the rest from reference TRBV15 and TRBJ2-3, the complete variable domain is DAMVIQNPRYQVTQFGKPVTLSCSQTLNHNVMYWYQQKSSQAPKLLFHYYDKDFNNEADTPDNFQSRRPNTSFCFLDIRSPGLGDTAMYLCATSRGLAGVRDTQYFGPGTRLTVL.

This rearrangement joins TRBV5-6 to TRBJ2-1, with no clear D. Trimming cost V 1 base and J 3 bases, with 11 bases left between them. The germline gives CDR1 SGHDT, CDR2 YYEEEE. The CDR3 contains 15 residues. The CDR3 spells CASSLNGQRYNEQFF. The CDR3, as DNA: TGTGCCAGCAGCTTGAATGGGCAGCGCTACAATGAGCAGTTCTTC.

V gene TRBV7-3 combines with J gene TRBJ2-7, with D perhaps TRBD1 (5 bases). Trimming shortened V by 2 bases and J by 3 bases, and 14 bases separated the two germline ends. The germline V gene encodes CDR1 SGHTA and CDR2 FQGTGA. The CDR3 totals 15 residues. CDR3 nucleotide sequence: TGTGCCAGCAGCTTATCTTTCGGCAGGGACTACGAGCAGTACTTC. As protein: CASSLSFGRDYEQYF.

The chain carries TRBV9 and TRBJ2-5, with D possibly matching TRBD1 (5 bases). V lost 0 bases to trimming and J lost 0 bases, with 9 bases between them. The CDR3 totals 15 residues. CDR1 is SGDLS and CDR2 is YYNGEE in the germline V gene. CDR3 protein: CASSVGSGYQETQYF. The CDR3 DNA is TGTGCCAGCAGCGTAGGGTCAGGGTACCAAGAGACCCAGTACTTC.

The CDR3 loop is CASSLVTATGELFF. The CDR3 DNA is TGTGCCAGCAGCTTAGTGACGGCCACCGGGGAGCTGTTTTTT. The J gene is TRBJ2-2, the V gene TRBV7-2; D gene unclear. CDR1 is SGHTA, CDR2 FQGNSA, per germline. This CDR3 comprises 14 residues. Deletions cut 1 base from V and 4 bases from J, with 7 bases between.

The chain joins TRBV18 to TRBJ2-2, with TRBD2 identical over 11 bases. Germline V gene sequence: CDR1 KGHSH, CDR2 LQKENI. This CDR3 is 15 amino acids long. Unmatched junction bases numbered 1, after V lost 0 bases and J lost 7 bases. As DNA, the CDR3 is TGTGCCAGCTCACCACCGACTAGCGGGGACGGGGAGCTGTTTTTT. It specifies CASSPPTSGDGELFF.

This chain uses TRBV19 with TRBJ1-1, with D hard to call. Per the germline V gene, CDR1 is LNHDA and CDR2 is SQIVND (reference sequence). Trimming removed 5 bases from V and 2 bases from J, with 9 bases in between. The CDR3 has 13 residues. The CDR3 DNA reads TGTGCCAGTAGTCTAACAGAAAACACTGAAGCTTTCTTT. As protein: CASSLTENTEAFF.

The rearrangement joins TRBV29-1 to TRBJ2-1, with D uncertain. The CDR3 is 11 amino acids. The V and J ends lost 4 bases and 7 bases respectively, with 8 bases between them. Germline V gene data show CDR1 as SQVTM and CDR2 as ANQGSEA. The CDR3 bases are TGCAGCGTTGTTAGGTGGAATGAGCAGTTCTTC. Translating it yields CSVVRWNEQFF.

The CDR3: CASSLASGRYEQYF. The CDR3 DNA follows: TGTGCCAGCAGCTTGGCTAGCGGGAGATACGAGCAGTACTTC. The rearrangement links TRBV5-4 to TRBJ2-7; 10 bases map to TRBD2. The CDR3 sequence is 14 residues long. The germline V gene has CDR1 SGHNT and CDR2 YYREEE (reference sequence). With V trimmed by 0 bases and J by 4 bases, 1 base remained unmatched.

The sample holds one count of this clone. This chain uses TRBV4-3 with TRBJ2-1, with 9 nucleotides matching TRBD1. The length of the CDR3 is 20 residues. The V segment lost 0 bases and the J segment 3 bases; nucleotides outside the gene matches: 15. The germline CDR1 and CDR2 sequences are LGHNA and YSLEER. CDR3 nucleotides: TGCGCCAGCAGCCAAGACCGTGGCGGGGTAGGGACAGGGAGCTACAATGAGCAGTTCTTC. This codes for CASSQDRGGVGTGSYNEQFF.

The chain carries TRBV5-6 and TRBJ2-3, with D possibly matching TRBD1 (6 bases). The germline V gene encodes CDR1 SGHDT and CDR2 YYEEEE. Trimming left V 3 bases short and J 2 bases short, with 16 bases between. The CDR3 totals 16 residues. The CDR3: CASSYRVAPPTDTQYF. The CDR3 DNA reads TGTGCCAGCAGCTACAGGGTCGCCCCCCCCACAGATACGCAGTATTTT. The full variable domain, with the rest looked up from reference TRBV5-6 and TRBJ2-3, is DAGVTQSPTHLIKTRGQQVTLRCSPKSGHDTVSWYQQALGQGPQFIFQYYEEEERQRGNFPDRFSGHQFPNYSSELNVNALLLGDSALYLCASSYRVAPPTDTQYFGPGTRLTVL.

This rearrangement joins TRBV5-5 to TRBJ2-5; D remains unclear. Germline CDR1 is SGHKS and CDR2 is YYEKEE (reference sequence). This CDR3 region has 11 residues. Trimming removed 4 bases from V and 1 base from J, with 2 bases in between. In nucleotides, the CDR3 is TGTGCCAGCAGCACCCAAGAGACCCAGTACTTC. Its protein product is CASSTQETQYF.

This chain joins TRBV9 and TRBJ2-7; D might be TRBD2 (7 bases). V lost 3 bases to trimming and J lost 5 bases, with 15 bases between them. This CDR3 is built from 14 residues. Germline V CDR1 and CDR2: SGDLS, YYNGEE. CDR3 coding DNA: TGTGCCAGCAGCGCCCAAAGGGGGGGACACGAGCAGTACTTC. It encodes CASSAQRGGHEQYF.